This T cell receptor (beta chain) was sequenced in a study of cytomegalovirus exposure and HLA in healthy donors. Study as a whole: Both the roughly 120 validation repertoires and the roughly 700 first-cohort repertoires used the same platform, as reported by a later analysis.

Method: immunoSEQ multiplex PCR; TCRdb's copy keeps in-frame clones and lacks some. The sample lists about 220,000 clones; about 83% were seen once. This TCR was recovered from a man aged 18 to 30 in good health and CMV-seronegative. The specimen sequenced was PBMCs.

In DNA, the CDR3 is TGTGCCAGCAGCTTAGTGGGACAGAACATCTACGAGCAGTACTTC. It specifies CASSLVGQNIYEQYF. This chain links TRBV11-2 with TRBJ2-7, with TRBD1 identical over 7 bases. The germline V gene encodes CDR1 SGHAT and CDR2 FQNNGV. Germline trimming cut 1 base from V and 3 bases from J; bases unmatched to any gene: 6. There are 15 residues in the CDR3.